This TCR beta chain was captured by sequencing in a study of T cell responses to AZD1222 COVID-19 vaccine (TCRdb year 2021). Regarding the complete study: TCR sequencing covered 233 trial participants: 200 to 220 given two doses of AZD1222 and approximately 25 given two doses of MenACWY control vaccine. Trial participants were enrolled by age into subgroups of 18-55, 56-69 and 70-plus years, and roughly 150, 30 and 60 TCR-sequenced participants, respectively, were included in these subgroups. What the study reported, not specific to this receptor: A significant rise in spike-specific TCR breadth and depth was observed after two AZD1222 doses relative to day 0 and relative to MenACWY recipients. In the small 56-69-year group, the increase in depth fell short of significance, most likely because of low power. Because no day 14 peak-response samples were available, repertoires were characterized only after the peak T cell response. Participants were mostly white British and included more females than males, and it was suggested by the authors that clonal diversity may have been underestimated. Conclusions about previously exposed vaccinees are limited because only a handful of AZD1222 recipients were SARS-CoV-2 seropositive at baseline. Nearly half of unique spike-specific TCRs reportedly recognized epitopes outside regions mutated in the B.1.351 and B.1.1.7 variants. The vaccine-associated CD4 TCRs covered the entire spike protein, and the dominant responses fell in regions 160-218 and 743-854.

The CDR3 regions of human TCRbeta chains were analyzed by immunosequencing. The source study handled its data this way. Repertoire TCRs were matched against a reference library of SARS-CoV-2-specific TCRs generated with the MIRA antigen-specificity platform. Breadth was defined as the fraction of unique TCRs that were SARS-CoV-2-associated, and depth was defined as the fraction of total T cells that were SARS-CoV-2-associated. Using the MIRA data, each spike-specific TCR was mapped to the spike region that the TCR reacts to and placed in a CD4 or CD8 class. Log10-transformed breadth and depth values were compared by one-way ANOVA with Sidak's multiple comparisons tests. This is the immuneACCESS table as TCRdb keeps it, with only in-frame sequences that have V and J called. A part of the clones is gone; compared with another copy, unresolved V genes explain less than half, and the rest is unexplained. V and J calls and clone size follow that table, whereas D and trimming were derived from the DNA. This sample gives more than 20,000 clones in total; over 75% of them show up just once. The ten largest account for 30% to 40% of the sample.

Unmatched junction bases come to 6, with V trimmed by 4 bases and J by 5 bases. The CDR3 contains 14 residues, cysteine and phenylalanine counted. Only the CDR3 part of the read is kept: 42 bases, read in frame from the first base. The CDR1 and CDR2 encoded by the germline V gene are SGDLS and YYNGEE. Concerning this clone: Its antigen remains unidentified. No base quality information exists; no much larger clone differs at one position.

Read against the paper, the sample's time point label means: about 28 days (+/-7) after the second vaccine dose. Because spike-specific TCR depth and breadth did not differ between the two schedules, AZD1222 recipients who got a second dose at roughly 4 weeks were pooled with those who got a second dose at roughly 12 weeks. Vaccinee samples were obtained from the UK trials COV001 and COV002, which included a single-blind randomized controlled phase 2/3 trial of AZD1222 (ChAdOx1 nCoV-19) in healthy adults. For TCRbeta chain sequencing, PBMC samples were collected from trial participants at day 0 and at day 28 after the second dose.

The receptor was derived from an adult who received the AZD1222 COVID-19 vaccine. The sequence links TRBV9 to TRBJ2-5; 9 bases in the middle match TRBD1. Here the sequenced sample was peripheral blood, taken 28 days after the second AZD1222 dose. The bases read TGTGCCAGCAGCTCAGGACAGGGGTGGGAGACCCAGTACTTC. The encoded protein is CASSSGQGWETQYF.